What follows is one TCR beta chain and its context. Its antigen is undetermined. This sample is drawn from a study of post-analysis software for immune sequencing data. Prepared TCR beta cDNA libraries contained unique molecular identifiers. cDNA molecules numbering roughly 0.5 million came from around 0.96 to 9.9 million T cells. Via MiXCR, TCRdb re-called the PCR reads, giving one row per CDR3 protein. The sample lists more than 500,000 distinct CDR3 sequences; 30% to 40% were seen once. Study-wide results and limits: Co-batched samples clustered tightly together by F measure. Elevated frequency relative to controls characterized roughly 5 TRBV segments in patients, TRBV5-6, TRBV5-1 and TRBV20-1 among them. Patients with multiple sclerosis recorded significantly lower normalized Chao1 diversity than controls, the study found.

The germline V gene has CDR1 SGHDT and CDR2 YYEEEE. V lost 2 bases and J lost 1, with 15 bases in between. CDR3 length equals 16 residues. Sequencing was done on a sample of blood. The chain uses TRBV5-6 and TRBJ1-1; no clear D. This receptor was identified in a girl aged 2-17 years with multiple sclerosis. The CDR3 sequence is CASSFRQANPNTEAFF. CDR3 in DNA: TGTGCCAGCAGCTTTCGACAAGCTAACCCGAACACTGAAGCTTTCTTT.